The source of this T cell receptor beta chain is a study of vaccination and CD4 T cells after COVID-19. This clonotype has more than one count but fewer than ten. Antigen specificity is unknown. Researchers used the Oncomine TCR Beta short-read assay to sequence DNA from cultured CD4+ T cells. Via MiXCR, TCRdb re-called the PCR reads, giving one row per CDR3 protein. The sample shows around 14,000 distinct CDR3 sequences, under 65% of them seen only once. The treatment is: roughly 10-day PBMC culture with coronavirus spike peptide pools or control peptides (ViraFEST assay). The V end lost 1 base, the J end lost 6 bases, and 13 bases lay between the germline ends. The germline V gene encodes CDR1 SNHLY and CDR2 FYNNEI. The CDR3 totals 15 residues.

This chain uses TRBV2 with TRBJ1-5; D is possibly TRBD1 (5 bases). Input material: CD4+ T cells from blood, cultured in vitro. The receptor was isolated from a human donor who had recovered from COVID-19. CDR3 in DNA: TGTGCCAGCAGTGAAGTGCAGGGCGTGCGTCAGCCCCAGCATTTT. Amino acid sequence: CASSEVQGVRQPQHF. Looking up the rest from reference TRBV2 and TRBJ1-5 gives the full variable domain: EPEVTQTPSHQVTQMGQEVILRCVPISNHLYFYWYRQILGQKVEFLVSFYNNEISEKSEIFDDQFSVERPDGSNFTLKIRSTKLEDSAMYFCASSEVQGVRQPQHFGDGTRLSIL.